These T cell receptor beta chains were read from a single sample in a study of long-term antiretroviral therapy in people with HIV. Some clones are missing from TCRdb's copy, which holds only in-frame ones; the method was immunoSEQ multiplex PCR. The sample shows 25,000 or so clones, about 93% of them seen only once. Here the sequenced sample was unsorted PBMCs, taken 6.2 years after starting antiretroviral therapy. The source of these receptors is a man in his forties or fifties with HIV. Each CDR3 is given without its conserved first and last residue.

TRBJ2-7 TRBV29-1 SVMFRDREY
TRBJ1-1 TRBV30 AWRPDPVSKTTEAF
TRBJ2-7 TRBV11-2 ASSPGALYEQY
TRBJ2-7 TRBV5-1 ASHPSTGGSYEQY
TRBJ2-1 TRBV6-4 ASSASGGYNEQF
TRBJ1-5 TRBV27 ASSFWGSNQPQH
TRBJ2-7 TRBV15 ATSRDRSSYEQY
TRBJ1-1 TRBV6-1 ASSDKVGTLNTEAF
TRBJ2-2 TRBV10-3 AISAGQGASGELF
TRBJ2-3 TRBV7-2 ASSPPEDTQY
TRBJ2-1 TRBV9 ASSVGTSGGAIHEQF
TRBJ2-1 TRBV7-6 ASSDGNEQF
TRBJ2-7 TRBV29-1 SVEATDGGPYEQY
TRBJ1-6 TRBV14 ASSGGVFSSPLH
TRBJ2-3 TRBV7-2 ASSFLEGSTDTQY
TRBJ2-3 TRBV10-3 AISEDVRVAPDTQY
TRBJ1-1 TRBV25-1 ASSGQGPAEAF
TRBJ1-1 TRBV10-3 AISETFVGRSNTEAF
TRBJ1-2 TRBV5-1 ASSLEGKYGYT
TRBJ2-1 TRBV6-1 ASSDRTSGINEQF
TRBJ2-7 TRBV6-1 ASTPAGGNRYEQY
TRBJ2-5 TRBV7-9 ASSPGSTVLSETQY
TRBJ2-7 TRBV6-5 ASSYSAKRGGQQY
TRBJ1-5 TRBV5-6 ASSYAGGGNQPQH
TRBJ2-1 TRBV5-4 ASSTGGTGYNEQF
TRBJ1-5 TRBV6-1 ASSQGQGQNQPQH
TRBJ2-1 TRBV7-2 ASSPGQGGYNEQF